This TCR beta chain was profiled in a study of T cell responses to AZD1222 COVID-19 vaccine. Points from the study as a whole: Baseline seropositivity occurred in only 5 to 7 AZD1222 recipients. Vaccination with two AZD1222 doses was followed by a rise in Spike-specific TCR breadth and depth. Across spike, vaccine-associated CD4 TCRs were found, dominant at 160-218 and 743-854.

This CDR3 comprises 14 residues. Germline CDR1 and CDR2: LNHDA and SQIVND (reference sequence). V was trimmed by 5 bases and J by 3 bases, leaving 11 bases between them. In regard to this clone: What it binds is unknown.

The method was immunoSEQ multiplex PCR; TCRdb's version includes in-frame clones alone and lacks a portion of them. The table includes roughly 150,000 clones, roughly 90% detected once. This TCR was sampled from an adult who received the AZD1222 COVID-19 vaccine. V usage is TRBV19 and J usage is TRBJ1-5; D call uncertain. The sample consisted of peripheral blood, taken 28 days after the second AZD1222 dose. The CDR3 DNA is TGTGCCAGTAGTCCCCAGAGGAACAATCAGCCCCAGCATTTT. This sequence encodes CASSPQRNNQPQHF.